Listed below are T cell receptor beta chains from one sample, sequenced in a study of blood T cells in healthy people across ages. From the 5' RACE reads, TCRdb called clonotypes with MiXCR, one entry per CDR3 protein. The table lists around 500,000 distinct CDR3 sequences, around half of them singletons. Sequenced sample: blood. The receptors originated from a man at least 80 years old in good health. The CDR3 runs from the conserved cysteine through the conserved F or W. The D gene is left open where the match is weak. The size field is filled for only some rows; it gives once, few, many or a size class.

D gene	J gene	V gene	clone size	CDR3 protein	CDR3 DNA
NA	TRBJ2-7	TRBV4-3	NA	CASSQEPKGSYEQYF	TGCGCCAGCAGCCAAGAACCAAAGGGCTCCTACGAGCAGTACTTC
TRBD1	TRBJ1-5	TRBV27	NA	CTSSPLQGLNQPQHF	TGTACCAGCAGTCCTTTACAGGGGTTGAATCAGCCCCAGCATTTT
NA	TRBJ1-6	TRBV7-2	NA	CAGSLGANHSPLHF	TGTGCCGGCAGCTTAGGGGCCAATCATTCACCCCTCCACTTT
NA	TRBJ1-1	TRBV11-2	NA	CASSLSGRTEAFF	TGTGCCAGCAGCTTAAGTGGGCGGACTGAAGCTTTCTTT
NA	TRBJ1-1	TRBV10-1	once	CASSKDGFTEAFF	TGCGCCAGCAGTAAGGACGGATTCACTGAAGCTTTCTTT
NA	TRBJ2-4	TRBV28	NA	CASSFKNIQYF	TGTGCCAGCAGTTTCAAAAACATTCAGTACTTC
NA	TRBJ2-7	TRBV6-5	few	CASSYERQGDEQYF	TGTGCCAGCAGTTACGAACGTCAGGGTGACGAGCAGTACTTC
TRBD2	TRBJ2-5	TRBV29-1	few	CSVGSGEGRETQYF	TGCAGCGTTGGAAGCGGGGAGGGGAGAGAGACCCAGTACTTC
NA	TRBJ2-5	TRBV7-2	NA	CASSTRETQYF	TGTGCCAGCAGCACGCGGGAGACCCAGTACTTC
TRBD2	TRBJ2-3	TRBV4-3	NA	CASSQAGRGGHDTQYF	TGCGCCAGCAGCCAAGCGGGGCGGGGGGGCCACGATACGCAGTATTTT